A single sample gave rise to the 30 T cell receptor beta chains below, sequenced in a study of human T cells and chemical hapten exposure. Time point in this sample: patch test 2, 6 weeks after DPC sensitization. Sample treatment: therapeutic diphenylcyclopropenone sensitization with weekly scalp DPC. MiXCR, run by TCRdb on the RACE reads, gives a single entry per CDR3 protein. The sample includes 85,000 to 95,000 distinct CDR3 sequences, approximately 10% of them seen just once. Source: whole blood, taken in connection with sensitization to the hapten diphenylcyclopropenone (DPC). The receptors were sampled from a man aged 40-50 years with alopecia areata. Some clones in this sample may be carry-over from other donors' samples.

This clonotype was found a few times. The V gene is TRBV29-1, the J gene TRBJ2-7; 9 nucleotides line up with TRBD2. Germline CDR1 SQVTM, CDR2 ANQGSEA. The CDR3 length is 12 residues. V was clipped by 3 bases and J by 6 bases; unmatched bases: 3. The DNA of the CDR3 is TGCAGCGTTGAGGCGGGAGGGATCGAGCAGTACTTC. It encodes CSVEAGGIEQYF.

This clonotype was observed a handful of times. The chain combines TRBV20-1 with TRBJ2-1; 7 bases agree with TRBD2. The J segment lost 7 bases and the V segment lost 7 bases, leaving 10 bases of the junction unmatched. CDR1 is DFQATT, CDR2 SNEGSKA, per germline (reference sequence). This CDR3 is built from 13 residues. The CDR3 spells CSGDYYSENEQFF. The CDR3 DNA sequence: TGCAGTGGGGACTATTACAGTGAGAATGAGCAGTTCTTC.

This clonotype was seen more than once but under ten times. The CDR3 DNA reads as TGCGCCAGCAGCTTAGGAGGGGGTTACACTGAAGCTTTCTTT. This sequence encodes CASSLGGGYTEAFF. The gene calls are TRBV5-1 and TRBJ1-1, with a weak D call TRBD1 (6 bases). The CDR3 contains 14 residues. Germline V gene sequence: CDR1 SGHRS, CDR2 YFSETQ. The germline V and J ends were trimmed by 2 bases and 3 bases, with 11 bases remaining between them.

In its sample, this clonotype was seen many times. This sequence joins TRBV6-5 and TRBJ1-2; maybe TRBD1 (5 bases). CDR3 size: 13 residues. From germline, CDR1 is MNHEY and CDR2 SVGAGI. The germline V and J ends were trimmed by 4 bases and 6 bases, with 12 bases remaining between them. The CDR3 protein is CASSLQGMDGYTF. The CDR3 DNA is TGTGCCAGCAGTTTGCAGGGTATGGATGGCTACACCTTC.

This clonotype was seen only a few times. J is TRBJ2-5 and V is TRBV11-2; 7 nucleotides align to TRBD1. Germline lookup yields CDR1 SGHAT and CDR2 FQNNGV. V shed 4 bases, J shed 1 base, and the junction held 3 bases outside the gene matches. This CDR3 contains 14 residues. The CDR3 DNA reads TGTGCCAGCAGCTCCCACAGGGGCCAAGAGACCCAGTACTTC. Its translation is CASSSHRGQETQYF. Full variable domain (remainder filled in from reference TRBV11-2 and TRBJ2-5): EAGVAQSPRYKIIEKRQSVAFWCNPISGHATLYWYQQILGQGPKLLIQFQNNGVVDDSQLPKDRFSAERLKGVDSTLKIQPAKLEDSAVYLCASSSHRGQETQYFGPGTRLLVL.

The J gene is TRBJ2-7, the V gene TRBV2; D is ambiguous. Germline V gene data show CDR1 as SNHLY and CDR2 as FYNNEI. With 6 bases removed from V and 0 bases from J, the gap between germline ends came to 9 bases. The CDR3 consists of 13 residues. CDR3 amino acids: CASRPRGSYEQYF. CDR3 in DNA: TGTGCCAGCAGACCCCGTGGCTCCTACGAGCAGTACTTC.

This chain joins TRBV6-2 or TRBV6-3 and TRBJ2-2; 9 nucleotides agree with TRBD1. Unmatched junction bases numbered 6, after V lost 4 bases and J lost 3 bases. CDR1 is MNHEY and CDR2 is SVGEGT in the germline V gene. The CDR3 consists of 16 residues. The DNA of the CDR3 is TGTGCCAGCAGTTCGCCGGGACAGGGACACACCGGGGAGCTGTTTTTT. Amino acid sequence: CASSSPGQGHTGELFF.

The chain uses TRBV5-1 and TRBJ2-3; D may be TRBD1 (6 bases). This CDR3 contains 17 residues. Germline values: CDR1 SGHRS, CDR2 YFSETQ. V lost 1 base and J lost 0, with 15 bases in between. The CDR3 sequence is CASSLIPGQLSTDTQYF. CDR3 in DNA: TGCGCCAGCAGCTTGATTCCGGGACAATTAAGCACAGATACGCAGTATTTT.

This clonotype was seen only a few times. The chain combines TRBV5-4 with TRBJ2-3; D ambiguous. The germline gives CDR1 SGHNT, CDR2 YYREEE (reference sequence). This CDR3 has 13 amino acids. V lost 5 bases and J 6 bases, leaving 13 bases between the germline ends. For the CDR3, the DNA is TGTGCCAGCAGTTTTGGAGATAGGGATACGCAGTATTTT. This gives the protein CASSFGDRDTQYF.

This chain connects TRBV21-1 to TRBJ2-7; the D call TRBD1 from the table was never checked on the DNA. TRBV21-1 is described as a pseudogene. The CDR3 is 18 residues long. The CDR3: CASRSTRTGGSCSYEQYV. Written as DNA, the CDR3 is TGTGCCAGCAGATCTACTCGGACAGGGGGAAGTTGCAGCTACGAGCAGTACGTC.

The chain recombines TRBV7-3 with TRBJ2-3; D is perhaps TRBD1 (6 bases). The germline CDR1 and CDR2 sequences are SGHTA and FQGTGA. This CDR3 has 15 amino acids. Trimming stripped 4 bases from V and 4 bases from J, with 15 bases between. The chain's CDR3 is CASSSGQDSSDTQYF. CDR3 bases: TGTGCCAGCAGCTCGGGACAAGATAGTTCAGATACGCAGTATTTT.

The chain has TRBV6-5 and TRBJ2-1, with 9 bases fitting TRBD1. The CDR3 totals 15 residues. Germline V CDR1 and CDR2: MNHEY, SVGAGI. Trimming cost V 4 bases and J 9 bases; bases outside gene matches: 10. CDR3 sequence (DNA): TGTGCCAGCAGTTTTAGGGGACAGGGTGGGCGTGAGCAGTTCTTC. Protein sequence: CASSFRGQGGREQFF.

This clonotype was detected a few times. V usage is TRBV27 and J usage is TRBJ2-1; TRBD2 might be the D (6 bases). V lost 6 bases, J lost 7 bases, and 22 bases lay in between. Germline CDR1 reads MNHEY; CDR2 reads SMNVEV (reference sequence). The CDR3 runs to 16 residues. In DNA form, the CDR3 reads TGTGCCAGCAGAGAAACCCTCAGTAGCGGTGTTAATGAGCAGTTCTTC. It translates to CASRETLSSGVNEQFF.

CDR3 region: CASSPGTSGRVHEQYF. The CDR3 DNA reads TGTGCCAGCAGTCCTGGGACTAGCGGGAGAGTCCACGAGCAGTACTTC. The V and J genes are TRBV12-3 or TRBV12-4 and TRBJ2-7; 14 positions match TRBD2. This CDR3 is 16 amino acids long. V shed 5 bases and J 5 bases; nucleotides not matched to a gene: 8.

V and J are TRBV3-2 and TRBJ2-7. TRBV3-2 is described as a pseudogene. The CDR3 extends over 14 amino acids. The CDR3 DNA sequence: TGTGCCATCAGCCCGCCGGATCGCTCCTACGAGCAGTACGTC. This sequence encodes CAISPPDRSYEQYV.

The chain couples TRBV5-1 to TRBJ1-2; no reliable D call. Trimming shortened V by 0 bases and J by 0 bases, and 3 bases separated the two germline ends. In germline, CDR1 is SGHRS, CDR2 YFSETQ. The CDR3 has 13 amino acids. CDR3 sequence reads: CASSLGPNYGYTF. CDR3 bases: TGCGCCAGCAGCTTGGGCCCTAACTATGGCTACACCTTC. The entire variable domain, with the rest obtained from reference TRBV5-1 and TRBJ1-2, is as follows: KAGVTQTPRYLIKTRGQQVTLSCSPISGHRSVSWYQQTPGQGLQFLFEYFSETQRNKGNFPGRFSGRQFSNSRSEMNVSTLELGDSALYLCASSLGPNYGYTFGSGTRLTVV.

This clonotype was observed a few times. This rearrangement joins TRBV6-1 to TRBJ1-5, with D hard to call. V dropped 1 base and J dropped 3 bases, with 7 bases sitting between them. The CDR3 has 14 amino acids. CDR1 is MNHNS, CDR2 SASEGT, per germline. Here the CDR3 reads CASSEDTINQPQHF. The DNA of the CDR3 is TGTGCCAGCAGTGAAGACACAATCAATCAGCCCCAGCATTTT.

In its sample, this clonotype was seen once. V is TRBV12-3 or TRBV12-4 and J is TRBJ1-3; 8 bases are a match to TRBD1. This CDR3 spans 16 amino acids. Trimming took 3 bases from V and 4 from J; bases not matched to a gene: 8. CDR3 sequence reads: CASSFWATGGGNTIYF. The CDR3 DNA reads TGTGCCAGCAGTTTTTGGGCCACAGGGGGAGGAAACACCATATATTTT.

The gene calls are TRBV25-1 and TRBJ1-2; unclear D gene. The V end was cut by 1 base, the J end by 3 bases, with 3 bases between. CDR3 size: 12 residues. The germline gives CDR1 MGHDK, CDR2 SYGVNS. This CDR3 reads CASSESDYGYTF. In DNA, the CDR3 is TGTGCCAGCAGTGAATCAGACTATGGCTACACCTTC.

This clonotype was seen at least ten times. The chain joins TRBV12-3 or TRBV12-4 to TRBJ1-2; TRBD1 matches at 7 bases. The V gene end was trimmed by 0 bases and the J gene end by 8 bases; junction bases not matched to a gene: 12. The CDR3 runs to 16 residues. The CDR3 sequence: CASSLAHLTGEDGYTF. In DNA form, the CDR3 reads TGTGCCAGCAGTTTAGCGCATCTAACAGGGGAAGACGGCTACACCTTC.

The chain uses TRBV27 and TRBJ2-7, with D possibly called TRBD1 or TRBD2 (5 bases each). V was pared by 8 bases and J by 4 bases, with 15 bases between. There are 13 residues in the CDR3. The germline CDR1 and CDR2 sequences are MNHEY and SMNVEV (reference sequence). CDR3 sequence reads: CASRDRGAYEQYF. As DNA, the CDR3 is TGTGCCAGCCGTGACAGAGGGGCTTACGAGCAGTACTTC.

This clonotype has a count of ten or more. V gene TRBV6-5 combines with J gene TRBJ1-1; D may be TRBD1 (6 bases). Trimming took 8 bases from V and 0 from J, leaving 13 bases between them. Germline V CDR1 and CDR2: MNHEY, SVGAGI. This CDR3 contains 14 residues. The CDR3 sequence: CASWGWGLNTEAFF. In DNA form, the CDR3 reads TGTGCCAGCTGGGGGTGGGGGCTGAACACTGAAGCTTTCTTT.

In its sample, this clonotype was seen many times. The chain joins TRBV6-5 to TRBJ1-3; D remains ambiguous. The CDR3 sequence is 12 residues long. The germline CDR1 and CDR2 sequences are MNHEY and SVGAGI. Trimming cost V 10 bases and J 2 bases, with 9 bases left between them. CDR3 loop: CATSSAGNTIYF. CDR3 sequence (DNA): TGTGCCACCTCTTCGGCTGGAAACACCATATATTTT.

The chain links TRBV18 to TRBJ2-7; D not resolved. The CDR3 is 15 amino acids. Germline CDR1 reads KGHSH; CDR2 reads LQKENI. V was clipped by 1 base and J by 5 bases, with 15 bases between them. CDR3 sequence (DNA): TGTGCCAGCTCACCACGAAATGCCGGAAGCCACGAGCAGTACGTC. The encoded protein is CASSPRNAGSHEQYV.

This clonotype showed up just a few times. The rearrangement uses TRBV20-1 and TRBJ2-5; D is uncertain. The CDR3 runs to 14 residues. Germline assignment: CDR1 DFQATT and CDR2 SNEGSKA (reference sequence). Trimming pared 6 bases from V and 0 bases from J, leaving 14 bases between. CDR3 DNA sequence: TGCAGTGCCCCGACGCGGACCAACCAAGAGACCCAGTACTTC. It yields the protein CSAPTRTNQETQYF.

This chain uses TRBV5-5 with TRBJ2-7, with 9 bases lining up with TRBD1. CDR3 length: 19 amino acids. CDR1 and CDR2 (germline): SGHKS, YYEKEE (reference sequence). J lost 3 bases, V lost 3 bases, and 19 bases had no gene match. CDR3 in DNA: TGTGCCAGCAGCTCGGGACAGGGAGGTTGGCGGGAGAAAAGCTACGAGCAGTACGTC. The encoded protein is CASSSGQGGWREKSYEQYV.

In its sample, this clonotype was seen a few times. The gene calls are TRBV29-1 and TRBJ2-3; D remains unclear. From germline, CDR1 is SQVTM and CDR2 ANQGSEA. The CDR3 has 12 amino acids. V lost 2 bases and J lost 4, with 7 bases in between. CDR3 in amino acids: CSVESVADTQYF. CDR3 sequence (DNA): TGCAGCGTTGAAAGTGTTGCAGATACGCAGTATTTT.

This clonotype was seen a handful of times. The CDR3 DNA is TGTGCCAGCAGCTTAGGCCTCTCGACCTACGAGCAGTACGTC. Amino acids: CASSLGLSTYEQYV. The chain has TRBV13 and TRBJ2-7; D gene unclear. Germline V gene lookup returns CDR1 PRHDT and CDR2 FYEKMQ (reference sequence). The CDR3 extends over 14 amino acids. Trimming stripped 0 bases from V and 2 bases from J, with 8 bases between.

This clonotype was observed a few times. This chain joins TRBV29-1 and TRBJ2-3, with 7 positions matching TRBD1. The CDR3 sequence is 15 residues long. CDR1 and CDR2 (germline): SQVTM, ANQGSEA. V shed 6 bases, J shed 10 bases, and the junction held 19 bases outside the gene matches. The CDR3 nucleotides are TGCAGCGTCGGCGTTGGGGACAGCCTCCCAGGGGCGCAGTATTTT. This codes for CSVGVGDSLPGAQYF.

This chain joins TRBV7-3 and TRBJ2-2; TRBD1 is a possible D gene (5 bases). The CDR3 contains 14 residues. Germline V gene lookup returns CDR1 SGHTA and CDR2 FQGTGA. The V end lost 4 bases, the J end lost 3 bases, and 9 bases lay between the germline ends. CDR3 sequence: CASSSLGHTGELFF. The CDR3 DNA follows: TGTGCCAGCAGCTCACTGGGGCACACCGGGGAGCTGTTTTTT.